This TCR beta chain stems from a study of cytomegalovirus exposure and HLA in healthy donors. Overall study findings and caveats: When a later analysis compared HLA-associated TCR beta chains with equally common others, the HLA-associated chains turned out to be more clonally expanded and to have lower generation probabilities. Reportedly, diagnosis of cytomegalovirus status by the classifier showed high specificity and sensitivity.

PCR was performed using 60 Vbeta and 13 Jbeta primers. Clones were sequenced by immunoSEQ multiplex PCR, and TCRdb holds only the in-frame ones, with some missing. Of over 70,000 clones in the sample, roughly 67% were seen once. From germline, CDR1 is SQVTM and CDR2 ANQGSEA. CDR3 length: 11 amino acids. A remark on this clone: What it recognizes is unknown. A junction boundary mismatches the germline segment, possibly from a read error. Other DNA sequences in this specimen translate into the identical CDR3.

The V and J genes are TRBV29-1 and TRBJ1-1; the D gene is possibly TRBD1 (6 bases). The specimen was PBMCs. The clonotype was recovered from a man aged 40-49 years in good health and CMV-seropositive. The CDR3: CSATGGPDAFF. The CDR3 bases are TGCAGCGCGACGGGGGGCCCTGACGCTTTCTTT.